This T cell receptor beta chain was sequenced during a study of cytomegalovirus exposure and HLA in healthy donors. Study results and caveats: Common viral pathogens were later found to be apparently linked to several of the most significant clusters. Some V segments, including TRBV6-2 and TRBV6-3, were excluded as indistinguishable. Compared with the roughly 700-donor mean, an Asian-associated ancestry cluster reportedly had fewer N-insertions, according to a later analysis. Across all donors, roughly uniform sequencing depth was an assumption of the presence/absence analyses.

This CDR3 has 13 residues. The V gene lost 0 bases and the J gene lost 3 bases, with 6 bases spanning the gap. CDR1 and CDR2 (germline): SGHRS, YFSETQ. Both 60 Vbeta primers and 13 Jbeta primers went into the PCR. Profiling relied on immunoSEQ multiplex PCR, and the TCRdb table lists in-frame clones only, not all of them. The repertoire holds around 120,000 clones, roughly 79% seen once, with approximately 1.7% in the top ten. On this clone: Its antigen remains unidentified.

V gene TRBV5-1 combines with J gene TRBJ2-5, with unresolved D. This sequence originates from a woman between 45 and 60 years old in good health and CMV-seronegative. Material for sequencing was PBMCs. The CDR3 DNA follows: TGCGCCAGCAGCTTGGTGGCCAAAGAGACCCAGTACTTC. This sequence encodes CASSLVAKETQYF.